This T cell receptor beta chain came from a study of cytomegalovirus exposure and HLA in healthy donors. Vbeta (60) and Jbeta (13) primers were used in the PCR. The assay was immunoSEQ multiplex PCR, and TCRdb's table has in-frame clones only and misses some. Among a few hundred thousand clones listed, about 83% were seen once. This receptor was identified in a woman between 40 and 55 years old in good health and CMV-seropositive. Input material: PBMCs.

As DNA, the CDR3 is TGTGCCAGCAGCGTAGCCCTCTTGGACAGGGGAGCTGAAGCTTTCTTT. This sequence encodes CASSVALLDRGAEAFF. This chain links TRBV9 with TRBJ1-1, with 9 bases identical to TRBD1. Germline V gene sequence: CDR1 SGDLS, CDR2 YYNGEE. J lost 6 bases, V lost 0 bases, and 9 bases had no gene match. The CDR3 totals 16 residues.